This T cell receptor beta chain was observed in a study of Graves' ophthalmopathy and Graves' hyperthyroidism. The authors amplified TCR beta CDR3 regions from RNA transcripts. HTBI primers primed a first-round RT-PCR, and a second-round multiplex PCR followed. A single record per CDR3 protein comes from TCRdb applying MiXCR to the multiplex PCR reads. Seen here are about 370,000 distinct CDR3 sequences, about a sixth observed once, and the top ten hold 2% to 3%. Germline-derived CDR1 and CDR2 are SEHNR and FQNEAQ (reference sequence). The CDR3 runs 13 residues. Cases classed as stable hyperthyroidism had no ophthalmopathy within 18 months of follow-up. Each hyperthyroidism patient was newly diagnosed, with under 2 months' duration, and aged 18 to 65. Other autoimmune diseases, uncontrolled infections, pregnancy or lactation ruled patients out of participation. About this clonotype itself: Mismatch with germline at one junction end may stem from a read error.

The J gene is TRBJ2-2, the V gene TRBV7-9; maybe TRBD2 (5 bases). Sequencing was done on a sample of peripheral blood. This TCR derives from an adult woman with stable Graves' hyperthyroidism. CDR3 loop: CASSLIESGDLFF. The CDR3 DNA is TGTGCCAGCAGCTTAATTGAGTCCGGGGATCTGTTTTTT.